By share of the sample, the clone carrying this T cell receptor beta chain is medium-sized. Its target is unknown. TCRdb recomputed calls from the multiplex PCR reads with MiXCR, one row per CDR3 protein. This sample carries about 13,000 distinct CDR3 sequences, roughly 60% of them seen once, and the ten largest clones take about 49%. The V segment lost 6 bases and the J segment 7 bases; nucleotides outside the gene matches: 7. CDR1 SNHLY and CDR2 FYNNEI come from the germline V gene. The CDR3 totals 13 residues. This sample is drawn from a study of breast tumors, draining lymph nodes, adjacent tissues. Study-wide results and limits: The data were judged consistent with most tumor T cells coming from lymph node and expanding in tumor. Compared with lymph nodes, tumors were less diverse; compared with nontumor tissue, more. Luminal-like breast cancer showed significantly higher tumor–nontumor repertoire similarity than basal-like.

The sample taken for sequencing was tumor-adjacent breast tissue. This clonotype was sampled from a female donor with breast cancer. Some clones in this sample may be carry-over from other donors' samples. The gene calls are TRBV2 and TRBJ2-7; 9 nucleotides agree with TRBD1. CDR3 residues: CASRVQGAGEQYF. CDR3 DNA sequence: TGTGCCAGCAGGGTACAGGGGGCAGGTGAGCAGTACTTC.